This record covers a single TCR beta chain. The antigen is undetermined. Assay: immunoSEQ multiplex PCR; the TCRdb copy retains only in-frame clones and omits some. The sample has about 52,000 clones, 95% to 97% seen once. The sample is drawn from a study of siplizumab effects on memory and regulatory T cells. Trimming removed 6 bases at V and 5 bases at J, with 11 bases between. The CDR3 extends over 13 amino acids. CDR1 and CDR2 (germline): MNHEY, SVGAGI. Overall study findings and caveats: In siplizumab cultures, the suppressive function of proliferating Tregs remained unconfirmed. Roughly 75-96% of proliferating clones (CD4+ or CD8+) could not be assigned a naive or memory phenotype. Siplizumab caused a significant drop in alloreactive sequences traceable to unstimulated CD4+ memory cells.

Material: naive CD4+ T cells sorted from blood. J is TRBJ2-1 and V is TRBV6-5, with D possibly TRBD1 on 6 matching bases. The receptor comes from a human donor in good health. This chain's CDR3 is CASRWTVHNEQFF. CDR3 in DNA: TGTGCCAGCAGGTGGACAGTACACAATGAGCAGTTCTTC.